This entry describes one T cell receptor beta chain. What antigen it recognizes has not been identified. Base quality data are lacking; no much larger clone is found one base away. This specimen belongs to a study of PD-1 blockade in classical Hodgkin lymphoma (dated by TCRdb to the early 2020s). For the wider study: Nivolumab dosing was 3 mg/kg intravenously every 2 weeks, continuing until either disease progression or unacceptable toxicity. The study used TCR beta sequencing and CyTOF to define a peripheral blood immune signature of response to PD-1 blockade in classical Hodgkin lymphoma. What the authors observed across the whole study: Baseline TCR diversity was reported as lower in newly diagnosed patients than in healthy donors, and lower still in relapsed/refractory patients. CD4+ but not CD8+ TCR diversity rose significantly by C4D1 (p=0.0027 vs p=0.16), most apparent in complete responders (p=0.02). Diversity was lower in patients who began nivolumab less than 1 year after ASCT, so these patients were left out of later analyses to avoid confounding by immune reconstitution. The study was restricted to a single clinical trial cohort, and the causes of repertoire differences, possibly disease activity or prior therapy, were left undefined. Among trial patients, those achieving complete response had baseline diversity similar to that of newly diagnosed patients, while diversity was significantly lower in partial responders and progressors.

Inclusive of the bounding cysteine and phenylalanine, the CDR3 is 15 residues long. Only the CDR3 DNA stays, 45 bases, in frame from base 1. V ends up 7 bases short and J 2 bases short, with an unmatched junction base count of 6. Sequences MNHEY (CDR1) and SMNVEV (CDR2) are obtained from the germline V gene (reference sequence). The Qiagen DNeasy kit was used to extract genomic DNA both from unsorted PBMCs and from the negatively selected CD4+ and CD8+ fractions. TCR beta CDR3 regions were subjected to amplification by immunoSEQ multiplex PCR with primers that anneal to V and J segments. A synthetic immune receptor repertoire was used to minimize amplification bias, and remaining bias was computationally removed after sequencing. Per the authors' processing: Repertoire diversity was quantified as the Shannon entropy index using custom Python scripts. Unsorted, CD4+ and CD8+ repertoires were analyzed separately, except in combined analyses where CD4+ and CD8+ sequences were merged in silico. A clone counted as expanded when the clone's frequency after treatment rose at least 2-fold relative to C1D1, and clones undetected at baseline were given a pseudocount of 0.5. Clones with 0 or 1 copy at C1D1 were defined as singleton clones, while clones with 2 or more copies were defined as non-singleton clones. By matching protein sequences in sorted samples from the same patient, clones expanded in unsorted samples were annotated as CD4+, CD8+ or unknown. Wilcoxon tests on paired samples were used to test diversity changes from C1D1 to C4D1. Imported from immuneACCESS, the table was reduced by TCRdb to in-frame sequences with V and J called. These copies leave out some clones; in studies compared against another copy, an unresolved V gene accounts for under half, and the cause of the remainder is not known. The V and J calls and clone size are taken from that table; D and trimming were inferred from the DNA. This sample lists about 27,000 clones; around three quarters were detected once. Around 4% of the sample rests with the top ten.

Taken with the paper, the label for time point translates to: cycle 4 day 1 (C4D1), after five to seven weeks of nivolumab. Every trial patient had relapsed after autologous stem cell transplantation, and cohorts A, B and C differed in prior brentuximab vedotin exposure. The trial cohort included more than 55 patients with relapsed/refractory classical Hodgkin lymphoma, and each patient had a best overall response of complete response, partial response or progressive disease. Single-agent nivolumab was administered to trial patients in the multi-cohort phase II CheckMate 205 trial. An independent review committee assessed best overall response by applying the 2007 International Working Group response criteria. Trial PBMCs were collected just before the start of nivolumab (C1D1) and during therapy at cycle 2 day 1 and cycle 4 day 1. After peripheral blood was drawn into 8 mL Vacutainer Cell Preparation Tubes, PBMCs were isolated by centrifugation and then cryopreserved.

The sequence links TRBV27 to TRBJ2-1; 9 junctional bases match TRBD1. Source: peripheral blood mononuclear cells (PBMCs), taken before the fourth cycle of nivolumab. The clonotype originates from a human donor with classical Hodgkin lymphoma. The CDR3 here reads CASISTGGAYNEQFF. The DNA sequence reads TGTGCCAGCATCTCAACAGGGGGCGCCTACAATGAGCAGTTCTTC.